This is a list of T cell receptor beta chains from one sample in a study. MiXCR, applied by TCRdb to the RT-PCR reads, yields one record per CDR3 protein. The sample contains about 700,000 distinct CDR3 sequences, about 14% of which appear only once. Specimen: memory CD4+ T cells from blood. The receptors derive from a female donor in good health, serving as a healthy control. CDR3s leave out the opening cysteine and the closing phenylalanine or tryptophan. Fields, in order: V gene, J gene, CDR3 protein.

>TRBV20-1|TRBJ2-3
SVPGLAGLGDTQY
>TRBV7-2|TRBJ1-2
ASSAYGVDGYT
>TRBV5-1|TRBJ2-3
ASSQLGGLDTDTQY
>TRBV20-1|TRBJ1-5
SATLWGQAYNQPQH
>TRBV6-5|TRBJ1-1
ASSYSTFLSREAF
>TRBV6-1|TRBJ1-1
ASRDRGITEAF
>TRBV7-2|TRBJ1-2
ASSTSGTNYGYT
>TRBV4-2|TRBJ1-4
ASGHRGQSTNEKLF
>TRBV28|TRBJ1-2
ASSLGTEVYGYT
>TRBV4-2|TRBJ2-1
ASSQEPAGSYNEQF
>TRBV6-5|TRBJ1-1
ASSTKGRTEAF
>TRBV5-1|TRBJ1-1
ASSTSGTERPNTEAF
>TRBV20-1|TRBJ2-1
SARLAGSVNEQF
>TRBV5-4|TRBJ2-5
ASRREGRETQY
>TRBV12-3/TRBV12-4|TRBJ1-2
ASSLNTAVPGYT
>TRBV7-3|TRBJ2-2
ASSPDSLGNTGELF
>TRBV6-6|TRBJ2-2
ASSYFQGGANTGELF
>TRBV12-3/TRBV12-4|TRBJ2-2
ASSLAGSAGRSGELF
>TRBV7-2|TRBJ1-2
ASSGPGRGYGYT
>TRBV11-2|TRBJ2-5
ASSAGTQETQY
>TRBV20-1|TRBJ1-1
SASSPGTGNTEAF
>TRBV15|TRBJ2-1
ATSRDGNNEQF
>TRBV7-2|TRBJ1-1
ASSWTVFNTEAF
>TRBV6-2/TRBV6-3|TRBJ2-3
ASSYSSAGTGELPSTDTQY